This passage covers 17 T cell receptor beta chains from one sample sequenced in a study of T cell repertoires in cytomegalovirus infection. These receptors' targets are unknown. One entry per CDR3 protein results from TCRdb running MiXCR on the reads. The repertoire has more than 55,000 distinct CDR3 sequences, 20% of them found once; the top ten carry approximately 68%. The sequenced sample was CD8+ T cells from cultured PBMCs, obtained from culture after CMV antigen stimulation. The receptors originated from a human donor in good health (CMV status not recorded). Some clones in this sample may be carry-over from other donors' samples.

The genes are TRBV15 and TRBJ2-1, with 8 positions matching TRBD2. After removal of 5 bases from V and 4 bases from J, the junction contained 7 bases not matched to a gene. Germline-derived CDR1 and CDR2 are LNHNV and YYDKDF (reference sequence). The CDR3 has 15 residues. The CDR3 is CATSGGGGGYNEQFF. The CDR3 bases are TGTGCCACCAGCGGGGGAGGCGGGGGGTACAATGAGCAGTTCTTC.

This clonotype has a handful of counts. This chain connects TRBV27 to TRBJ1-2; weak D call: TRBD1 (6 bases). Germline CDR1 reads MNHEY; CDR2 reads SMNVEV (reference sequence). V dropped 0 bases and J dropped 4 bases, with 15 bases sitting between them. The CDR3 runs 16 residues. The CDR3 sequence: CASSLSRGGALYGYTF. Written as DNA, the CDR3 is TGTGCCAGCAGTTTATCCCGAGGGGGGGCCCTCTATGGCTACACCTTC.

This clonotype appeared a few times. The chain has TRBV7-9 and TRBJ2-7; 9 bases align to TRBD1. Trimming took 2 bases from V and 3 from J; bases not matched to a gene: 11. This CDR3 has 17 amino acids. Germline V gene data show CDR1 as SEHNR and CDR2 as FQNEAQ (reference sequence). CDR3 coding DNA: TGTGCCAGCAGCTTATGGGACCGACAGGGGGTCGACTACGAGCAGTACTTC. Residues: CASSLWDRQGVDYEQYF.

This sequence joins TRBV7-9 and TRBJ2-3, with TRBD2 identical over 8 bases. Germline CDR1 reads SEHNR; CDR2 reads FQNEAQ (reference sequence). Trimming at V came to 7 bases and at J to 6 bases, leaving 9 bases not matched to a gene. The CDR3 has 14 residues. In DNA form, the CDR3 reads TGTGCCAGCATCATAGCGGGGCGAGGGGATACGCAGTATTTT. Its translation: CASIIAGRGDTQYF.

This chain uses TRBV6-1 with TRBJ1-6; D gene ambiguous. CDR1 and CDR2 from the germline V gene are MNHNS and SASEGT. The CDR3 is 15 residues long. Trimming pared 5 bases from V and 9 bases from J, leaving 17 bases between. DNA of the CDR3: TGTGCCAGCAGTCCACCCTACTCGGACCGTTCACCCCTCCACTTT. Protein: CASSPPYSDRSPLHF.

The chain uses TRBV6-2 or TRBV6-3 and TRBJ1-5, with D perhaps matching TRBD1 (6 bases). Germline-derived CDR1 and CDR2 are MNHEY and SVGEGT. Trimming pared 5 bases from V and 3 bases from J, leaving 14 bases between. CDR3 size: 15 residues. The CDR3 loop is CASSRNRDTNQPQHF. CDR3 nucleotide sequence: TGTGCCAGCAGTCGAAACAGGGACACCAATCAGCCCCAGCATTTT.

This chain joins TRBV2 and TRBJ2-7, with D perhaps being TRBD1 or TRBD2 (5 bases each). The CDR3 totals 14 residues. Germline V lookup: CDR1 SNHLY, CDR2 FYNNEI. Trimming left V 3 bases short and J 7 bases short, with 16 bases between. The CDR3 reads CASSDGKGTREQYF. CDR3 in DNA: TGTGCCAGCAGTGATGGCAAGGGGACGCGAGAGCAGTACTTC.

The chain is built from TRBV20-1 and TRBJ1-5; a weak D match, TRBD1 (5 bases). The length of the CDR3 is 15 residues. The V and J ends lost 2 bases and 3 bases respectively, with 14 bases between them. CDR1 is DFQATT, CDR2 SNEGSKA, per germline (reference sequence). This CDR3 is CSARLDSGYNQPQHF. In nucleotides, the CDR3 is TGCAGTGCTAGACTCGACTCAGGGTACAATCAGCCCCAGCATTTT.

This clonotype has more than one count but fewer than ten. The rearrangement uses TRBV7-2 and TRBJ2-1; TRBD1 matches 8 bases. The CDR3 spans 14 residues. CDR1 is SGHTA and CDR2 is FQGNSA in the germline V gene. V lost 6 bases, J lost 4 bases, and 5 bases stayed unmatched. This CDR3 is CASRRTGQYNEQFF. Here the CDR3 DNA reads TGTGCCAGCAGGAGGACAGGGCAGTACAATGAGCAGTTCTTC.

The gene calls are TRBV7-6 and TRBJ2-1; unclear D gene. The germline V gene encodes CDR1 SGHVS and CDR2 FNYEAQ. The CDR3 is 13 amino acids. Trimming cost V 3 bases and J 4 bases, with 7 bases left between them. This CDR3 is CASSFSPYNEQFF. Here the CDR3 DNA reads TGTGCCAGCAGCTTCTCCCCGTACAATGAGCAGTTCTTC.

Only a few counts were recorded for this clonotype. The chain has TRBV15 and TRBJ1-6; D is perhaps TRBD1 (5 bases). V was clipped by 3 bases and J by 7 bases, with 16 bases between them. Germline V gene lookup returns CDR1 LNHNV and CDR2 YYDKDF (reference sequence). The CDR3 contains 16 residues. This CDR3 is CATSRPGEGGNSPLHF. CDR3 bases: TGTGCCACCAGCAGGCCGGGGGAGGGAGGGAATTCACCCCTCCACTTT.

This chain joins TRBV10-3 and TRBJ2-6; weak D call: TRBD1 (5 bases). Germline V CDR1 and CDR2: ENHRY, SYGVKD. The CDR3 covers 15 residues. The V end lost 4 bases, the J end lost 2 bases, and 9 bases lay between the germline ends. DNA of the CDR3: TGTGCCATCAGTGGGGCAGGGACTGGGGCCAACGTCCTGACTTTC. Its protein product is CAISGAGTGANVLTF.

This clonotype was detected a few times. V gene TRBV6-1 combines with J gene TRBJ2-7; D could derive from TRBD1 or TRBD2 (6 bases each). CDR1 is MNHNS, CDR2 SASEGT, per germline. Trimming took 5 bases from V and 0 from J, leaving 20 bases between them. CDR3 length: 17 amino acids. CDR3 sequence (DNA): TGTGCCAGCAGTTGGCGCCCTGGGACGGGGGCCTCCTACGAGCAGTACTTC. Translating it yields CASSWRPGTGASYEQYF.

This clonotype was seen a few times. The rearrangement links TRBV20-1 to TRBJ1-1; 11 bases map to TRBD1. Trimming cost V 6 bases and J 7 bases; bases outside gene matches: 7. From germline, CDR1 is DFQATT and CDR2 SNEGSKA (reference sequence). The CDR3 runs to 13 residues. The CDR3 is CSASRTGGFEAFF. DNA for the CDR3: TGCAGTGCCTCCCGGACAGGGGGCTTTGAAGCTTTCTTT.

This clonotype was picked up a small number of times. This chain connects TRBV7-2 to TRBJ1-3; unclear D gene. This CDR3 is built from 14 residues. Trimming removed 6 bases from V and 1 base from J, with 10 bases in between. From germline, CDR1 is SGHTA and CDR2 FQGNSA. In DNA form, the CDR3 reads TGTGCCAGCAGGGAGTTCCAGTCTGGAAACACCATATATTTT. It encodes CASREFQSGNTIYF.

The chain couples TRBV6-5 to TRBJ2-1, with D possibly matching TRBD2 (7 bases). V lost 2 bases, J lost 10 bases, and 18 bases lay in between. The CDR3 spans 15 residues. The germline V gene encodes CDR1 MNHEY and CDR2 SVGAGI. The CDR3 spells CASSYDRGARKEQFF. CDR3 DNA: TGTGCCAGCAGTTACGATCGGGGGGCCCGTAAAGAGCAGTTCTTC.

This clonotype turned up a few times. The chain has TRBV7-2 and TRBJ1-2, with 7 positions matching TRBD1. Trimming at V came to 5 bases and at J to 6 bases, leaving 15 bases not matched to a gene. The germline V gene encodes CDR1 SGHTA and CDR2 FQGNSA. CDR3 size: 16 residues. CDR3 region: CASSQKLQGGIDGYTF. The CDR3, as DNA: TGTGCCAGCAGCCAAAAACTCCAGGGGGGCATTGATGGCTACACCTTC.